This T cell receptor beta chain appears in the sequencing data of a study of prognosis after radiotherapy for stage I lung cancer. The overall study: As radiotherapy, SBRT was administered in 3 to 5 fractions with a biologically effective dose of at least 100 Gy. Concurrent therapy was given to no patient receiving stereotactic body radiotherapy.

Genomic DNA was the source, and TCR beta CDR3 was amplified from it by two-round multiplex PCR. Primers (each specific to one TRBV or TRBJ gene) were used in first-round PCR. One entry per CDR3 protein, called by TCRdb with MiXCR from the multiplex PCR reads. Of roughly 12,000 distinct CDR3 sequences in the sample, roughly 43% were seen once. The study, taken as a whole, reports: Tumor specificity of expanded TCR clones went undetermined.

Each of two time points yielded about 5.7 milliliters of peripheral venous blood. In its sample, this clonotype was seen many times. Its antigen remains unknown. This specimen was PBMCs, taken before or after stereotactic body radiation therapy (not recorded which). This TCR was recovered from a donor over 45 with non-small cell lung cancer.

CDR3 amino acids: CASSLSGGYEQYF. The CDR3 nucleotides read TGTGCCAGCAGCTTATCAGGGGGCTACGAGCAGTACTTC. The chain combines TRBV7-9 with TRBJ2-7; 7 nucleotides agree with TRBD1. In germline, CDR1 is SEHNR, CDR2 FQNEAQ (reference sequence). The V segment lost 2 bases and the J segment 3 bases; nucleotides outside the gene matches: 1. This CDR3 contains 13 residues.